Following are 16 T cell receptor beta chains from one sample sequenced in a study of blood T cell repertoires in COVID-19 (TCRdb year 2020). Library preparation used the immunoSEQ multiplex PCR assay. This is the immuneACCESS table as TCRdb keeps it, with only in-frame sequences that have V and J called. A part of the clones is gone; compared with another copy, unresolved V genes explain less than half, and the rest is unexplained. In all, the sample holds 150,000 or so clones, and 80% to 85% of those were seen once. The ten most abundant clones make up 38% of the sample. Sequencing was performed on peripheral blood. Source of these receptors: a human donor in a cohort sampled during active COVID-19.

The rearrangement uses TRBV18 and TRBJ2-1; perhaps TRBD1 as D (5 bases). Trimming took off 5 bases at V and 4 bases at J, with 12 bases between the two ends. The germline gives CDR1 KGHSH, CDR2 LQKENI. The length of the CDR3 is 14 residues. CDR3 coding DNA: TGTGCCAGCTCATCGAACAGGAGATACAATGAGCAGTTCTTC. Translating gives CASSSNRRYNEQFF. The full variable domain, in which reference TRBV18 and TRBJ2-1 provide the parts outside the CDR3, is NAGVMQNPRHLVRRRGQEARLRCSPMKGHSHVYWYRQLPEEGLKFMVYLQKENIIDESGMPKERFSAEFPKEGPSILRIQQVVRGDSAAYFCASSSNRRYNEQFFGPGTRLTVL.

The V gene is TRBV3-1 (or the pseudogene TRBV3-2), the J gene TRBJ1-1; 7 bases are a match to TRBD1. CDR1 and CDR2 from the germline V gene are LGHDT and YNNKEL (reference sequence). The CDR3 totals 13 residues. J was trimmed by 6 bases and V by 6 bases; bases with no gene match: 7. The CDR3: CASRELRGAEAFF. CDR3 in DNA: TGTGCCAGCAGGGAACTCAGGGGGGCTGAAGCTTTCTTT.

The chain recombines TRBV7-2 with TRBJ1-6; 8 bases match TRBD1. V lost 5 bases, J lost 5 bases, and 8 bases stayed unmatched. The CDR3 covers 16 residues. Per germline, CDR1 SGHTA and CDR2 FQGNSA. The CDR3 here is CASSPGQGRNNSPLHF. CDR3 bases: TGTGCCAGCAGCCCCGGACAGGGCCGGAATAATTCACCCCTCCACTTT.

In this sample, this clone turned up a few times. CDR3 protein: CASSIVIRGNEQFF. The CDR3 DNA is TGTGCCAGTAGTATAGTGATTAGGGGTAATGAGCAGTTCTTC. This chain uses TRBV19 with TRBJ2-1; a weak D match, TRBD1 (5 bases). Between the trimmed V and J ends, which lost 1 base and 7 bases, there was a span of 11 bases. The V gene's germline CDR1 is LNHDA and CDR2 SQIVND (reference sequence). The CDR3 length is 14 residues.

The genes are TRBV19 and TRBJ2-7; D is uncertain. V was pared by 5 bases and J by 0 bases, with 14 bases between. The V gene's germline CDR1 is LNHDA and CDR2 SQIVND (reference sequence). The CDR3 totals 15 residues. Written as DNA, the CDR3 is TGTGCCAGTAGTGCCCCCCGCATGAGCTCCTACGAGCAGTACTTC. Translating gives CASSAPRMSSYEQYF.

The chain is built from TRBV5-1 and TRBJ2-7; 7 bases agree with TRBD1. The CDR3 length is 13 residues. Germline lookup yields CDR1 SGHRS and CDR2 YFSETQ. After removal of 4 bases from V and 2 bases from J, the junction contained 3 bases not matched to a gene. CDR3 amino acids: CASSPGQPYEQYF. CDR3 nucleotides: TGCGCCAGCAGCCCGGGACAGCCCTACGAGCAGTACTTC.

The chain has TRBV4-3 and TRBJ1-1; 7 bases align to TRBD1. Germline values: CDR1 LGHNA, CDR2 YSLEER. CDR3 length: 15 residues. With 2 bases clipped from V and 2 bases from J, the junction kept 5 bases outside the gene matches. The CDR3 DNA reads as TGCGCCAGCAGCCAAACCCACAGGGGAAACACTGAAGCTTTCTTT. Its protein is CASSQTHRGNTEAFF.

The chain carries TRBV27 and TRBJ2-7; D remains ambiguous. The CDR3 sequence is 13 residues long. Germline V lookup: CDR1 MNHEY, CDR2 SMNVEV (reference sequence). V was pared by 5 bases and J by 5 bases, with 13 bases between. For the CDR3, the DNA is TGTGCCAGCAGTCCCCTCCCTCCCGACGAGCAGTACTTC. This translates into CASSPLPPDEQYF.

As for this clone: In the same sample, other DNA sequences code for this CDR3. The V call is TRBV19, the J call TRBJ1-5; tentative D call: TRBD1 (5 bases). The CDR3 contains 17 residues. Germline V lookup: CDR1 LNHDA, CDR2 SQIVND (reference sequence). The germline V and J ends were trimmed by 8 bases and 5 bases, with 25 bases remaining between them. The CDR3 DNA sequence: TGTGCCAGTTTGGCAGGGCCTGCCCCACATCGAGATCAGCCCCAGCATTTT. This sequence encodes CASLAGPAPHRDQPQHF. Using reference TRBV19 and TRBJ1-5 for the parts outside the CDR3, the full variable domain is DGGITQSPKYLFRKEGQNVTLSCEQNLNHDAMYWYRQDPGQGLRLIYYSQIVNDFQKGDIAEGYSVSREKKESFPLTVTSAQKNPTAFYLCASLAGPAPHRDQPQHFGDGTRLSIL.

In this sample, this clone turned up a few times. The gene calls are TRBV6-2 or TRBV6-3 and TRBJ2-2, with D perhaps TRBD1 (5 bases). Germline V lookup: CDR1 MNHEY, CDR2 SVGEGT. V was trimmed by 5 bases and J by 6 bases, leaving 7 bases between them. The CDR3 spans 12 residues. CDR3 sequence: CASSKTAGELFF. CDR3 in DNA: TGTGCCAGCAGTAAGACAGCCGGGGAGCTGTTTTTT.

The chain has TRBV6-5 and TRBJ2-1; TRBD2 matches 8 bases. Germline assignment: CDR1 MNHEY and CDR2 SVGAGI. The CDR3 spans 14 residues. V lost 9 bases and J lost 5; bases outside the gene matches: 9. DNA for the CDR3: TGTGCCAGAAACGGGACTAGATGGAACAATGAGCAGTTCTTC. Its protein is CARNGTRWNNEQFF.

The rearrangement joins TRBV6-5 to TRBJ1-2; possibly TRBD1 for D (6 bases). With 5 bases removed from V and 4 bases from J, the gap between germline ends came to 14 bases. The CDR3 totals 14 residues. Germline loops: CDR1 MNHEY, CDR2 SVGAGI. The CDR3: CASSLSGEGYGYTF. DNA of the CDR3: TGTGCCAGCAGTCTGTCAGGGGAGGGCTATGGCTACACCTTC.

V gene TRBV4-3 combines with J gene TRBJ1-1; a possible D gene is TRBD1 (6 bases). The germline CDR1 and CDR2 sequences are LGHNA and YSLEER. The CDR3 is 15 amino acids. V was clipped by 5 bases and J by 5 bases, with 18 bases between them. The CDR3 bases are TGCGCCAGCAGCGCGGGGGGCGGGGGCCAGACTGAAGCTTTCTTT. Translating it yields CASSAGGGGQTEAFF.

The chain employs TRBV5-1 and TRBJ2-5; TRBD1 matches at 8 bases. The V and J ends lost 3 bases and 5 bases, in that order; junction bases with no gene match: 9. CDR1 is SGHRS and CDR2 is YFSETQ in the germline V gene. CDR3 length: 15 residues. The CDR3 nucleotides are TGCGCCAGCAGCTCATTCGGACAGGGACGCGAGACCCAGTACTTC. It translates to CASSSFGQGRETQYF.

This clone has only one observation. The genes are TRBV5-6 and TRBJ2-6; tentatively, D is TRBD1 (6 bases). This CDR3 is 17 amino acids long. The V gene's germline CDR1 is SGHDT and CDR2 YYEEEE. Deletions cut 6 bases from V and 3 bases from J, with 19 bases between. In DNA, the CDR3 is TGTGCCAGCACCCTCACAGGGTATGGGGGTGGGGCCAACGTCCTGACTTTC. It codes for CASTLTGYGGGANVLTF.

V usage is TRBV30 and J usage is TRBJ2-7; TRBD1 matches at 8 bases. V shed 0 bases and J 5 bases; nucleotides not matched to a gene: 15. CDR1 GTSNPN and CDR2 SVGIG come from the germline V gene (reference sequence). The CDR3 covers 17 residues. In DNA, the CDR3 is TGTGCCTGGAGTGTAGACCCCCCCGGACAGGGAACCAACGAGCAGTACTTC. Protein: CAWSVDPPGQGTNEQYF.